What follows are 24 T cell receptor beta chains derived from one specimen sequenced in a study of a mutant IDH1 vaccine in newly diagnosed glioma. Some clones are missing from TCRdb's copy, which holds only in-frame ones; the method was immunoSEQ multiplex PCR. The table shows about 70,000 clones, with around 88% occurring only once. The time point: baseline, week 1 (first vaccination visit). Treatment given: pre-vaccination baseline after standard-of-care therapy. The input for sequencing was peripheral blood mononuclear cells (PBMCs), taken from a glioma patient treated with radiotherapy, temozolomide or both. Every receptor here comes from a woman under 30 with glioma. Some clones in this sample may be carry-over from other donors' samples.

The chain couples TRBV7-8 to TRBJ1-4; tentative D call: TRBD1 (5 bases). This CDR3 spans 14 amino acids. Germline CDR1 reads SGHVS; CDR2 reads FQNEAQ. V lost 4 bases to trimming and J lost 12 bases, with 18 bases between them. The CDR3 DNA is TGTGCCAGCAGCTCACGCCCCGGTGGCAGGGAACTGTTTTTT. It codes for CASSSRPGGRELFF.

V and J are TRBV9 and TRBJ2-7; D gene unclear. The CDR3 is 9 amino acids. Germline lookup yields CDR1 SGDLS and CDR2 YYNGEE. Trimming shortened V by 0 bases and J by 11 bases, and 3 bases separated the two germline ends. This CDR3 is CASSVEEYF. CDR3 bases: TGTGCCAGCAGCGTAGAGGAGTACTTC.

The rearrangement links TRBV27 to TRBJ1-4, with a weak D call TRBD1 (5 bases). V was trimmed by 5 bases and J by 8 bases, leaving 18 bases between them. The CDR3 is 15 residues long. Germline V gene sequence: CDR1 MNHEY, CDR2 SMNVEV (reference sequence). The CDR3: CASSTVRGVWEKLFF. DNA for the CDR3: TGTGCCAGCAGTACAGTCCGGGGGGTCTGGGAAAAACTGTTTTTT.

As regards this clone: One end of the junction fails to match germline, which may point to a read error. The chain links TRBV6-1 to TRBJ2-7; D might be TRBD1 (5 bases). Germline V lookup: CDR1 MNHNS, CDR2 SASEGT. The CDR3 is 15 residues long. The DNA for the CDR3 is TGTGCCAGCAGTAAAGCCGGCTACCAGGGCTACGAGCAGTACTTC. Encoded protein: CASSKAGYQGYEQYF.

This clone has only a few counts. The chain uses TRBV7-7 and TRBJ2-5; possible D gene TRBD2, 6 bases. Trimming took 5 bases from V and 5 from J, leaving 12 bases between them. The CDR3 is 13 amino acids. Germline V gene data show CDR1 as SSHAT and CDR2 as FNYEAQ (reference sequence). The CDR3 DNA reads as TGTGCCAGCAGCACGGGACTGAGGGAGACCCAGTACTTC. It encodes CASSTGLRETQYF.

The J gene is TRBJ2-2, the V gene TRBV6-5; D is perhaps TRBD1 (5 bases). This CDR3 has 15 amino acids. V dropped 2 bases and J dropped 7 bases, with 14 bases sitting between them. CDR1 and CDR2 (germline): MNHEY, SVGAGI. The CDR3 spells CASSYEWGRSGELFF. The CDR3 DNA reads as TGTGCCAGCAGTTACGAGTGGGGCCGGAGCGGGGAGCTGTTTTTT.

V and J are TRBV5-6 and TRBJ2-7; no clear D. The CDR3 consists of 12 residues. V was shortened by 2 bases and J by 6 bases, with 9 bases between the two germline ends. Per the germline V gene, CDR1 is SGHDT and CDR2 is YYEEEE. CDR3 protein: CASSFRAPEQYF. CDR3 in DNA: TGTGCCAGCAGCTTCCGGGCGCCCGAGCAGTACTTC.

The chain has TRBV6-5 and TRBJ2-5; maybe TRBD1 (6 bases). This CDR3 is 14 amino acids long. Per germline, CDR1 MNHEY and CDR2 SVGAGI. Between the trimmed V and J ends, which lost 7 bases and 1 base, there was a span of 13 bases. CDR3 bases: TGTGCCAGCACTCAAGGGACACGCCAAGAGACCCAGTACTTC. This sequence encodes CASTQGTRQETQYF.

The gene calls are TRBV2 and TRBJ1-3; D possibly corresponds to TRBD1 (6 bases). Germline lookup yields CDR1 SNHLY and CDR2 FYNNEI. Deletions cut 9 bases from V and 3 bases from J, with 15 bases between. The CDR3 consists of 14 residues. The CDR3 DNA reads as TGTGCCAGTTCGCCGGGCAGGGGTGGAAACACCATATATTTT. Translating gives CASSPGRGGNTIYF.

The chain is built from TRBV4-1 and TRBJ2-7; no firm D call. V was cut by 5 bases and J by 6 bases, with 20 bases left in between. Germline assignment: CDR1 MGHRA and CDR2 YSYEKL. This CDR3 is 15 amino acids long. CDR3 bases: TGCGCCAGCAGCTCGCTACCTCTAGGTTTACCCGAGCAGTACTTC. Encoded protein: CASSSLPLGLPEQYF.

The V gene is TRBV5-1, the J gene TRBJ2-7; D possibly corresponds to TRBD1 (6 bases). Germline values: CDR1 SGHRS, CDR2 YFSETQ. The CDR3 has 15 amino acids. The V gene lost 4 bases and the J gene lost 2 bases, with 16 bases spanning the gap. The CDR3 spells CASSRLQGATYEQYF. In nucleotides, the CDR3 is TGCGCCAGCAGCAGACTACAGGGAGCCACCTACGAGCAGTACTTC.

This chain connects TRBV30 to TRBJ1-1; D is perhaps TRBD1 (6 bases). This CDR3 has 13 residues. Trimming left V 6 bases short and J 5 bases short, with 16 bases between. Germline V gene lookup returns CDR1 GTSNPN and CDR2 SVGIG (reference sequence). The CDR3 DNA reads TGTGCCTGTCAAAAGCGGGGGGCGACTGAAGCTTTCTTT. Its protein product is CACQKRGATEAFF.

The V call is TRBV6-5, the J call TRBJ2-3, with TRBD2 identical over 8 bases. Germline assignment: CDR1 MNHEY and CDR2 SVGAGI. This CDR3 spans 15 amino acids. V lost 2 bases to trimming and J lost 5 bases; unmatched junction nucleotides: 6. In nucleotides, the CDR3 is TGTGCCAGCAGTTACAGCGGGGGCCATCTAGATACGCAGTATTTT. It is translated as CASSYSGGHLDTQYF.

The chain has TRBV9 and TRBJ2-3; a weak D match, TRBD1 (5 bases). From germline, CDR1 is SGDLS and CDR2 YYNGEE. V dropped 0 bases and J dropped 1 base, with 12 bases sitting between them. This CDR3 has 16 residues. CDR3 DNA sequence: TGTGCCAGCAGCGTAGTGGGCAGGGTGGGCACAGATACGCAGTATTTT. Its protein product is CASSVVGRVGTDTQYF.

This chain joins TRBV2 and TRBJ2-1; 11 nucleotides line up with TRBD2. The CDR3 has 15 amino acids. With V trimmed by 3 bases and J by 10 bases, 8 bases remained unmatched. Germline loops: CDR1 SNHLY, CDR2 FYNNEI. The CDR3 DNA sequence: TGTGCCAGCAGTGAGGTGTTAGCGGGAGGGAGGGAGCAGTTCTTC. Translation: CASSEVLAGGREQFF.

The chain is built from TRBV30 and TRBJ1-1, with a possible D match to TRBD1 (5 bases). The CDR3 is made up of 15 amino acids. V was trimmed by 0 bases and J by 0 bases, leaving 11 bases between them. Germline V gene sequence: CDR1 GTSNPN, CDR2 SVGIG (reference sequence). The CDR3: CAWSVLGGVNTEAFF. DNA for the CDR3: TGTGCCTGGAGTGTACTGGGGGGAGTGAACACTGAAGCTTTCTTT. Supplemented by reference TRBV30 and TRBJ1-1, the full variable domain reads SQTIHQWPATLVQPVGSPLSLECTVEGTSNPNLYWYRQAAGRGLQLLFYSVGIGQISSEVPQNLSASRPQDRQFILSSKKLLLSDSGFYLCAWSVLGGVNTEAFFGQGTRLTVV.

The genes are TRBV27 and TRBJ2-7; D remains ambiguous. The CDR3 extends over 14 amino acids. Trimming removed 5 bases from V and 1 base from J, with 12 bases in between. Germline CDR1 MNHEY, CDR2 SMNVEV (reference sequence). The CDR3 nucleotides read TGTGCCAGCAGTCCCAATCTGGATTCCTACGAGCAGTACTTC. It translates to CASSPNLDSYEQYF.

This chain connects TRBV10-3 to TRBJ2-7; tentatively, D is TRBD2 (5 bases). Germline-derived CDR1 and CDR2 are ENHRY and SYGVKD. The CDR3 is made up of 14 amino acids. CDR3 sequence (DNA): TGTGCTACGCACTCGGACTTACTCAGCTACGAGCAGTACTTC. Encoded protein: CATHSDLLSYEQYF.

This clone occurred once. The CDR3 loop reads CATAGAYEQYF. The CDR3 region has the DNA TGTGCTACCGCGGGCGCCTACGAGCAGTACTTC. V usage is TRBV12-5 and J usage is TRBJ2-5, with D maybe TRBD2 (5 bases). The closer fit of TRBJ2-7 to the DNA end suggests the J call may be wrong. The germline CDR1 and CDR2 sequences are LGHNT and FRNRAP. This CDR3 is 11 amino acids long.

The chain employs TRBV5-1 and TRBJ1-1, with D uncertain. The CDR3 covers 14 residues. Trimming removed 8 bases at V and 6 bases at J, with 20 bases between. CDR1 SGHRS and CDR2 YFSETQ come from the germline V gene. The CDR3 nucleotides are TGCGCCAGTCGAAGTACTTCTAGGGTCGCTGAAGCTTTCTTT. Translation gives CASRSTSRVAEAFF.

The V gene is TRBV4-1, the J gene TRBJ2-3, with TRBD2 matching 10 bases. Germline CDR1 is MGHRA and CDR2 is YSYEKL. V shed 0 bases, J shed 2 bases, and the junction held 2 bases outside the gene matches. The CDR3 contains 16 residues. The CDR3 DNA follows: TGCGCCAGCAGCCAAGATGGACTAGCGGACACAGATACGCAGTATTTT. Translated: CASSQDGLADTDTQYF.

The V gene is TRBV20-1, the J gene TRBJ2-7, with 7 bases fitting TRBD1. Losses at the gene ends were 8 bases for V and 2 bases for J; bases not matched to a gene: 3. Looked up from germline, CDR1 is DFQATT and CDR2 is SNEGSKA (reference sequence). The CDR3 has 11 amino acids. CDR3 DNA sequence: TGCAGTTCGGGACAGACCTACGAGCAGTACTTC. This gives the protein CSSGQTYEQYF.

V usage is TRBV5-4 and J usage is TRBJ2-4, with a weak D call TRBD2 (6 bases). This CDR3 contains 16 residues. CDR1 is SGHNT, CDR2 YYREEE, per germline (reference sequence). Trimming removed 4 bases from V and 7 bases from J, with 21 bases in between. The DNA for the CDR3 is TGTGCCAGCAGCCTGGGACTGGCGATTGATCGGAACATTCAGTACTTC. Translating gives CASSLGLAIDRNIQYF.

The chain employs TRBV9 and TRBJ1-5, with TRBD1 identical over 7 bases. V was clipped by 6 bases and J by 2 bases; unmatched bases: 17. This CDR3 has 18 amino acids. The V gene's germline CDR1 is SGDLS and CDR2 YYNGEE. The DNA for the CDR3 is TGTGCCAGCACCGAGCTCCCGGGACAGAGGATGGGCAATCAGCCCCAGCATTTT. Amino acids: CASTELPGQRMGNQPQHF. Using reference TRBV9 and TRBJ1-5 for the parts outside the CDR3, the full variable domain is DSGVTQTPKHLITATGQRVTLRCSPRSGDLSVYWYQQSLDQGLQFLIQYYNGEERAKGNILERFSAQQFPDLHSELNLSSLELGDSALYFCASTELPGQRMGNQPQHFGDGTRLSIL.